This TCR beta chain was obtained from a study of blood T cell repertoires in COVID-19 (dated by TCRdb to about 2020). About the full investigation: The collaborator samples originated in the United States, Italy and Spain and spanned the acute and convalescent phases of COVID-19. The samples were drawn from the first 160 participants of the ongoing ImmuneRACE study and from under 1,500 subjects provided by 6 global collaborators. HLA class I and class II types, where available, came from metadata supplied by the sample provider rather than from assay-based typing. A freely available public database, intended as a resource for researchers studying the immune response to SARS-CoV-2, is where the repertoires were released. The sample metadata nearly always contained a de-identified subject ID, COVID-19 status, age in years and sex. The material from the prospective study consisted of cDNA or gDNA derived from T cells, B-cell-depleted T cells, or PBMCs. The dataset comprised deeply sampled blood TCRbeta repertoires from subjects exposed to, actively infected with, or recovered from COVID-19. Results the study describes overall, beyond this receptor: The quantity of clinical and demographic metadata differed by source and by participant and was supplied without curation.

One collaborating source in Seattle enrolled patients during active infection and followed them longitudinally through the course of disease. Whole blood was collected in K2EDTA tubes by collaborating institutions according to the institutions' own protocols. For TCRbeta analysis, collaborators shipped samples as frozen whole blood, isolated PBMCs, or DNA extracted from either of those sample types. TCRbeta CDR3 regions were amplified from genomic DNA using the immunoSEQ Assay, a bias-controlled multiplex PCR. The original methods were these. Within the assay, amplification of reference gene primers was used to estimate how many nucleated cells each sample contained. To quantify the absolute abundance of each unique TCRbeta CDR3 rearrangement, sequence reads were collapsed and filtered. For each sample, productive Simpson clonality was calculated as the square root of Simpson's diversity index over productive rearrangements. Imported from immuneACCESS, the table was reduced by TCRdb to in-frame sequences with V and J called. These copies leave out some clones; in studies compared against another copy, an unresolved V gene accounts for under half, and the cause of the remainder is not known. V and J calls and clone size come straight from that table; D and trimming were deduced from the DNA. For this sample the table gives about 60,000 clones, of which around 77% were detected only once. 4% to 5.5% of the sample comes from the top ten.

This clone was seen a few times. Its cognate antigen has yet to be identified. Base qualities are missing; no much larger clone stands one base away. Based on the germline V gene, the CDR1 and CDR2 sequences are SGDLS and YYNGEE. The CDR3, cysteine through phenylalanine, is 15 amino acids long. Kept here is only the CDR3 DNA, which spans 45 bases and is read in frame from base 1. Relative to germline, V is 3 bases shorter and J is 2 bases shorter, with 13 bases between their ends. The V and J genes are TRBV9 and TRBJ2-3; the D gene is perhaps TRBD1, from 6 matching bases. The sample consisted of peripheral blood. This clonotype was obtained from an older woman with COVID-19, enrolled during active disease. The CDR3 here reads CASSGGLSLTDTQYF. The bases are TGTGCCAGCAGCGGGGGGCTAAGCCTCACAGATACGCAGTATTTT.